The 29 T cell receptor beta chains below all came from one sample that was sequenced in a study of blood T cell repertoires in COVID-19. Produced via immunoSEQ multiplex PCR; TCRdb's table is partial and in-frame only. The sample has under 40,000 clones, more than 70% seen once. Specimen: peripheral blood. Receptors were obtained from a man between 65 and 80 years old with active COVID-19.

V is TRBV6-5 and J is TRBJ2-3; maybe TRBD2 (5 bases). V lost 7 bases and J lost 4, with 12 bases in between. The germline V gene encodes CDR1 MNHEY and CDR2 SVGAGI. CDR3 size: 13 residues. CDR3 coding DNA: TGTGCCAGCACCCCCAGGCGGGCAGATACGCAGTATTTT. Its translation is CASTPRRADTQYF.

V gene TRBV27 combines with J gene TRBJ2-1, with TRBD2 identical over 9 bases. Germline values: CDR1 MNHEY, CDR2 SMNVEV (reference sequence). V trimming: 4 bases; J trimming: 8 bases; junction bases outside the gene matches: 6. The CDR3 length is 14 residues. CDR3 protein: CASSWAGGPYEQFF. Here the CDR3 DNA reads TGTGCCAGCAGTTGGGCGGGAGGGCCCTATGAGCAGTTCTTC.

The chain combines TRBV5-1 with TRBJ1-2, with D possibly being TRBD1 (6 bases). Per germline, CDR1 SGHRS and CDR2 YFSETQ. The ends were cut back, 1 base at V and 6 bases at J, with 10 bases in the middle. The CDR3 is made up of 13 amino acids. The CDR3 DNA reads as TGCGCCAGCAGCTTGACGGCAGGGGATGGCTACACCTTC. It yields the protein CASSLTAGDGYTF.

The sample holds one count of this clone. The chain has TRBV15 and TRBJ2-1; a weak D match, TRBD2 (5 bases). Trimming stripped 0 bases from V and 6 bases from J, with 15 bases between. The CDR3 has 16 residues. CDR1 is LNHNV and CDR2 is YYDKDF in the germline V gene (reference sequence). CDR3 amino acids: CATSRDLGSGGNEQFF. Written as DNA, the CDR3 is TGTGCCACCAGCAGAGACCTGGGGAGCGGCGGCAATGAGCAGTTCTTC.

The rearrangement links TRBV27 to TRBJ2-1, with 9 bases identical to TRBD2. The CDR3 loop spans 15 amino acids. J lost 4 bases, V lost 3 bases, and 4 bases had no gene match. Looked up from germline, CDR1 is MNHEY and CDR2 is SMNVEV (reference sequence). The CDR3 loop reads CASSLRLAVYNEQFF. CDR3 sequence (DNA): TGTGCCAGCAGTTTGAGACTAGCGGTATACAATGAGCAGTTCTTC.

This sequence joins TRBV3-1 (or the pseudogene TRBV3-2) and TRBJ1-6, with D unclear. Germline CDR1 LGHDT, CDR2 YNNKEL (reference sequence). The V gene lost 5 bases and the J gene lost 0 bases, with 8 bases spanning the gap. This CDR3 has 15 amino acids. In DNA form, the CDR3 reads TGTGCCAGCAGCGGTAGTCGCTCCTATAATTCACCCCTCCACTTT. This translates into CASSGSRSYNSPLHF.

The rearrangement joins TRBV7-2 to TRBJ2-3; 7 bases map to TRBD2. The germline V gene has CDR1 SGHTA and CDR2 FQGNSA. V was clipped by 0 bases and J by 5 bases; unmatched bases: 5. CDR3 length: 15 residues. CDR3 sequence: CASSLAGGRVDTQYF. In DNA, the CDR3 is TGTGCCAGCAGCTTAGCGGGAGGGCGGGTAGATACGCAGTATTTT. The variable domain in full, completed from reference TRBV7-2 and TRBJ2-3, reads GAGVSQSPSNKVTEKGKDVELRCDPISGHTALYWYRQSLGQGLEFLIYFQGNSAPDKSGLPSDRFSAERTGGSVSTLTIQRTQQEDSAVYLCASSLAGGRVDTQYFGPGTRLTVL.

The chain joins TRBV4-1 to TRBJ2-6; D perhaps matches TRBD1 (6 bases). Trimming pared 1 base from V and 0 bases from J, leaving 7 bases between. Germline lookup yields CDR1 MGHRA and CDR2 YSYEKL. CDR3 size: 16 residues. The CDR3 sequence is CASSQGTDSGANVLTF. The CDR3 DNA reads TGCGCCAGCAGCCAAGGGACAGACTCTGGGGCCAACGTCCTGACTTTC.

V is TRBV9 and J is TRBJ2-5; TRBD1 agrees at 11 bases. This CDR3 region has 15 residues. In germline, CDR1 is SGDLS, CDR2 YYNGEE. V shed 4 bases and J 5 bases; nucleotides not matched to a gene: 7. CDR3 sequence reads: CASSPRDRGVETQYF. The DNA for the CDR3 is TGTGCCAGCAGCCCTCGGGACAGGGGGGTGGAGACCCAGTACTTC.

The chain carries TRBV7-8 and TRBJ2-1, with D hard to call. Germline loops: CDR1 SGHVS, CDR2 FQNEAQ. The ends were cut back, 1 base at V and 0 bases at J, with 10 bases in the middle. The CDR3 is made up of 16 amino acids. As DNA, the CDR3 is TGTGCCAGCAGCTTAGGGCGGCTGAGCTCCTACAATGAGCAGTTCTTC. It specifies CASSLGRLSSYNEQFF.

In this sample, this clone turned up once. The chain links TRBV28 to TRBJ1-6, with 7 bases identical to TRBD1. J was trimmed by 7 bases and V by 4 bases; bases with no gene match: 7. This CDR3 region has 15 residues. In germline, CDR1 is MDHEN, CDR2 SYDVKM. CDR3 DNA: TGTGCCAGCAGTTCTCCGACAGGGTGGAATTCACCCCTCCACTTT. It is translated as CASSSPTGWNSPLHF.

This chain connects TRBV6-6 to TRBJ1-1, with 10 bases fitting TRBD1. J lost 8 bases, V lost 6 bases, and 6 bases had no gene match. Germline CDR1 reads MNHNY; CDR2 reads SVGAGI (reference sequence). The CDR3 is 13 residues long. DNA of the CDR3: TGTGCCAGCAGCGCGACAGGGGGCGCGGAAGCTTTCTTT. Protein product: CASSATGGAEAFF.

This chain's CDR3 is CASRQTGRGGYTF. In DNA, the CDR3 is TGCGCCAGCAGACAAACAGGGCGCGGGGGCTACACCTTC. The genes are TRBV5-1 and TRBJ1-2, with D maybe TRBD1 (6 bases). Between the trimmed V and J ends, which lost 5 bases and 8 bases, there was a span of 16 bases. The germline V gene has CDR1 SGHRS and CDR2 YFSETQ. The CDR3 has 13 residues.

The chain recombines TRBV7-3 with TRBJ1-6, with D hard to call. The CDR3 is 14 amino acids. The V end lost 1 base, the J end lost 9 bases, and 10 bases lay between the germline ends. CDR1 is SGHTA and CDR2 is FQGTGA in the germline V gene. CDR3 sequence: CASSLRGDPSPLHF. The CDR3 region has the DNA TGTGCCAGCAGCTTAAGAGGTGATCCTTCACCCCTCCACTTT.

The chain couples TRBV5-4 to TRBJ2-5; maybe TRBD2 (6 bases). This CDR3 is 13 amino acids long. Trimming took off 4 bases at V and 4 bases at J, with 11 bases between the two ends. Germline-derived CDR1 and CDR2 are SGHNT and YYREEE (reference sequence). The CDR3 DNA is TGTGCCAGCAGCCCGGGGGTGATAGAGACCCAGTACTTC. Its protein is CASSPGVIETQYF.

J is TRBJ2-3 and V is TRBV29-1; 9 bases fit TRBD2. The germline V gene encodes CDR1 SQVTM and CDR2 ANQGSEA. CDR3 size: 14 residues. V was pared by 5 bases and J by 2 bases, with 5 bases of the junction left unmatched. CDR3 nucleotide sequence: TGCAGCGTTTCGCTAGCGGGACACACAGATACGCAGTATTTT. It is translated as CSVSLAGHTDTQYF.

The chain has TRBV24-1 and TRBJ1-1, with D possibly being TRBD1 (5 bases). Trimming removed 7 bases from V and 1 base from J, with 15 bases in between. Per the germline V gene, CDR1 is KGHDR and CDR2 is SFDVKD. This CDR3 spans 15 amino acids. The DNA for the CDR3 is TGTGCCACCAGCTCCACGAGAGACAGGAACACTGAAGCTTTCTTT. Translated: CATSSTRDRNTEAFF.

The rearrangement uses TRBV28 and TRBJ2-4, with D possibly matching TRBD1 (5 bases). The V gene lost 3 bases and the J gene lost 6 bases, with 21 bases spanning the gap. The CDR3 totals 17 residues. The germline CDR1 and CDR2 sequences are MDHEN and SYDVKM. The CDR3 DNA is TGTGCCAGCAGTTTTGGACAAAGTCGTCCTCGCGGAAACATTCAGTACTTC. Its protein is CASSFGQSRPRGNIQYF.

This rearrangement joins TRBV6-5 to TRBJ1-3, with 7 bases aligning to TRBD1. CDR1 and CDR2 (germline): MNHEY, SVGAGI. CDR3 length: 15 amino acids. Losses at the gene ends were 5 bases for V and 0 bases for J; bases not matched to a gene: 4. CDR3 loop: CASSMGQPSGNTIYF. In nucleotides, the CDR3 is TGTGCCAGCAGTATGGGACAGCCCTCTGGAAACACCATATATTTT.

The rearrangement uses TRBV4-2 and TRBJ2-5; TRBD2 matches 7 bases. Germline V gene sequence: CDR1 LGHNA, CDR2 YNFKEQ. The trim removed 3 bases at V and 1 base at J, leaving 2 bases unmatched. The CDR3 contains 14 residues. The CDR3 DNA reads as TGTGCCAGCAGCCATTCGGGGGGCCAAGAGACCCAGTACTTC. It codes for CASSHSGGQETQYF.

V usage is TRBV28 and J usage is TRBJ2-7; the D gene is possibly TRBD1 (5 bases). Trimming took 7 bases from V and 6 from J, leaving 19 bases between them. The CDR3 totals 14 residues. Germline loops: CDR1 MDHEN, CDR2 SYDVKM. The CDR3 loop reads CASIRWTPYPEQYF. CDR3 sequence (DNA): TGTGCCAGCATTCGCTGGACACCCTATCCCGAGCAGTACTTC.

The chain is built from TRBV6-2 or TRBV6-3 and TRBJ1-2; TRBD1 aligns across 7 bases. CDR3 length: 13 residues. Germline V CDR1 and CDR2: MNHEY, SVGEGT. Trimming cost V 5 bases and J 2 bases; bases outside gene matches: 2. Here the CDR3 reads CASSPGQNYGYTF. CDR3 DNA: TGTGCCAGCAGTCCGGGACAGAACTATGGCTACACCTTC.

This chain joins TRBV4-1 and TRBJ2-5; 10 bases are a match to TRBD2. The germline V gene encodes CDR1 MGHRA and CDR2 YSYEKL. The CDR3 runs 17 residues. Trimming cost V 1 base and J 5 bases; bases outside gene matches: 10. CDR3 DNA: TGCGCCAGCAGCCAAGTAGTAAGCGGGAGGGGAGTGGAGACCCAGTACTTC. Residues: CASSQVVSGRGVETQYF.

The V gene is TRBV7-2, the J gene TRBJ2-3; tentatively, D is TRBD2 (5 bases). The CDR3 consists of 15 residues. The germline V and J ends were trimmed by 5 bases and 0 bases, with 12 bases remaining between them. Germline values: CDR1 SGHTA, CDR2 FQGNSA. CDR3 coding DNA: TGTGCCAGCAGCGCAACACGGACTAGCACAGATACGCAGTATTTT. Encoded protein: CASSATRTSTDTQYF. The complete variable domain, with remaining parts taken from reference TRBV7-2 and TRBJ2-3, reads GAGVSQSPSNKVTEKGKDVELRCDPISGHTALYWYRQSLGQGLEFLIYFQGNSAPDKSGLPSDRFSAERTGGSVSTLTIQRTQQEDSAVYLCASSATRTSTDTQYFGPGTRLTVL.

CDR3 in DNA: TGTGCCAGCAGTACGGGACAGGGGGCTTTTGGGGCCAACGTCCTGACTTTC. It encodes CASSTGQGAFGANVLTF. The chain employs TRBV27 and TRBJ2-6; 12 bases agree with TRBD1. The CDR3 consists of 17 residues. After removal of 5 bases from V and 3 bases from J, the junction contained 5 bases not matched to a gene. Germline values: CDR1 MNHEY, CDR2 SMNVEV (reference sequence).

The rearrangement uses TRBV18 and TRBJ2-1; 8 bases fit TRBD1. Unmatched junction bases numbered 4, after V lost 1 base and J lost 5 bases. CDR1 and CDR2 (germline): KGHSH, LQKENI. This CDR3 comprises 15 residues. The chain's CDR3 is CASSPRQGADNEQFF. CDR3 DNA: TGTGCCAGCTCACCACGGCAGGGGGCGGACAATGAGCAGTTCTTC.

The rearrangement uses TRBV30 and TRBJ2-3, with a possible D match to TRBD1 (5 bases). Germline assignment: CDR1 GTSNPN and CDR2 SVGIG (reference sequence). Deletions cut 2 bases from V and 1 base from J, with 13 bases between. The CDR3 contains 15 residues. This chain's CDR3 is CAWSLGTGRTDTQYF. For the CDR3, the DNA is TGTGCCTGGAGTTTAGGAACAGGCCGCACAGATACGCAGTATTTT.

The chain joins TRBV7-9 to TRBJ2-7; D may be TRBD2 (6 bases). The CDR3 runs 15 residues. In germline, CDR1 is SEHNR, CDR2 FQNEAQ (reference sequence). CDR3 nucleotides: TGTGTCATCTTAAACCCGGGGGAAGGGGAATTTGAGCAGTACTTC. This encodes CVILNPGEGEFEQYF. Together with reference TRBV7-9 and TRBJ2-7, the CDR3 gives the full variable domain: DTGVSQNPRHKITKRGQNVTFRCDPISEHNRLYWYRQTLGQGPEFLTYFQNEAQLEKSRLLSDRFSAERPKGSFSTLEIQRTEQGDSAMYLCVILNPGEGEFEQYFGPGTRLTVT.

The gene calls are TRBV11-2 and TRBJ2-7; D is ambiguous. The germline gives CDR1 SGHAT, CDR2 FQNNGV. This CDR3 has 15 amino acids. V lost 1 base and J 5 bases, leaving 15 bases between the germline ends. CDR3 sequence: CASSLVMGPTNEQYF. CDR3 DNA: TGTGCCAGCAGCTTAGTCATGGGCCCTACAAACGAGCAGTACTTC. Full variable domain (rest looked up from reference TRBV11-2 and TRBJ2-7): EAGVAQSPRYKIIEKRQSVAFWCNPISGHATLYWYQQILGQGPKLLIQFQNNGVVDDSQLPKDRFSAERLKGVDSTLKIQPAKLEDSAVYLCASSLVMGPTNEQYFGPGTRLTVT.